This TCR beta chain was sequenced during a study of cytotoxic CD8 clonotypes in ibrutinib-treated CLL. CDR3 size: 15 residues. Germline-derived CDR1 and CDR2 are MGHRA and YSYEKL. After removal of 2 bases from V and 5 bases from J, the junction contained 5 bases not matched to a gene. The method was immunoSEQ multiplex PCR; TCRdb's version includes in-frame clones alone and lacks a portion of them. Of about 21,000 clones detected, approximately 69% appear once; the ten largest clones hold approximately 27%. This receptor was obtained from a human donor with chronic lymphocytic leukemia. Sequenced here: PBMCs, sampled before ibrutinib treatment. The rearrangement uses TRBV4-1 and TRBJ2-3, with 9 bases lining up with TRBD2. DNA for the CDR3: TGCGCCAGCAGCCAAAGGCGGGGGGGTGGAGATACGCAGTATTTT. Amino acids: CASSQRRGGGDTQYF.